What follows are 4 T cell receptor beta chains derived from one specimen sequenced in a study of STAT5B mutations in CD4+ large granular lymphocyte leukemia. Method: immunoSEQ multiplex PCR; TCRdb's copy keeps in-frame clones and lacks some. The sample lists some 45,000 clones, approximately 86% occurring once. Sequencing was carried out using CD4+ T cells from blood buffy coats. The receptors come from a human donor in good health.

The rearrangement uses TRBV27 and TRBJ2-2; TRBD2 is a possible D gene (6 bases). With 5 bases removed from V and 0 bases from J, the gap between germline ends came to 13 bases. The CDR3 sequence is 16 residues long. Germline CDR1 MNHEY, CDR2 SMNVEV (reference sequence). CDR3 amino acids: CASSRDSRTNTGELFF. CDR3 in DNA: TGTGCCAGCAGTCGGGACTCTCGGACGAACACCGGGGAGCTGTTTTTT.

The chain joins TRBV28 to TRBJ1-1, with D unresolved. The CDR3 has 13 amino acids. Germline V gives CDR1 MDHEN, CDR2 SYDVKM. V was cut by 2 bases and J by 5 bases, with 9 bases left in between. CDR3 sequence (DNA): TGTGCCAGCAGTTTACCCGCGCGGACTGAAGCTTTCTTT. Its protein is CASSLPARTEAFF.

The chain employs TRBV21-1 and TRBJ2-7; TRBD1 reflects the table's D call only, with no check against the DNA. TRBV21-1 is flagged as a pseudogene. The CDR3 has 15 residues. CDR3: CASSKGQGGSYEQYF. CDR3 nucleotides: TGTGCCAGCAGCAAGGGGCAGGGGGGCTCCTACGAGCAGTACTTC.

The V and J genes are TRBV6-1 and TRBJ1-2; D unresolved. The CDR3 is 11 amino acids. Trimming took 3 bases from V and 4 from J, leaving 3 bases between them. CDR1 is MNHNS, CDR2 SASEGT, per germline. Here the CDR3 reads CASSEGYGYTF. The CDR3 DNA reads as TGTGCCAGCAGTGAGGGCTATGGCTACACCTTC.